A selection of T cell receptor beta chains follows, all from one sample in a study of cytomegalovirus exposure and HLA in healthy donors. Profiled with immunoSEQ multiplex PCR; TCRdb holds only in-frame clones, not every one. The data show about 150,000 clones, about 70% seen once. Material: PBMCs. The receptors stem from a man aged 18-30 years in good health and CMV-seronegative. The conserved cysteine and the conserved F or W are not part of the CDR3 here.

TRBJ1-4,TRBV6-6,ASSYSGGSEKLF
TRBJ1-5,TRBV6-1,ASSDRLADQPQH
TRBJ2-3,TRBV28,ASRGGGPGDTQY
TRBJ2-5,TRBV2,ASSDGGPKTQY
TRBJ1-1,TRBV7-9,ASSSTGATEAF
TRBJ1-1,TRBV5-1,ASSEQGPNTEAF
TRBJ1-1,TRBV18,ASSIRGNTEAF
TRBJ2-7,TRBV4-3,ASSQDSGQGDEQY
TRBJ1-1,TRBV10-2,ASSATISATEAF
TRBJ2-6,TRBV5-6,ASSLASSGANVLT
TRBJ1-5,TRBV7-9,AVDPGPNQPQH
TRBJ1-5,TRBV6-1,ASSWTGGLDQPQH
TRBJ1-2,TRBV9,ASNRNDGWNYGYT
TRBJ2-3,TRBV7-3,ASSRGTGGPSDTQY
TRBJ2-3,TRBV9,ASSVTGSPSTDTQY
TRBJ1-2,TRBV6-5,ASSYNVQESYGYT
TRBJ1-6,TRBV6-5,ASSREGQGNSPLH
TRBJ1-1,TRBV11-2,ASSPADRNTEAF
TRBJ1-5,TRBV6-4,ASSEQAGNQPQH
TRBJ2-5,TRBV7-6,ASSFEGGQETQY
TRBJ2-1,TRBV9,ASSVAGQGRYNEQF
TRBJ1-3,TRBV7-9,ASSANRDSYSGNTIY
-,TRBV7-9,ASSTQGAYEQY
TRBJ2-5,TRBV7-9,ASSWEAGSPGTQY
TRBJ2-5,TRBV4-1,ASSQVGGGETQY
TRBJ1-3,TRBV28,ASSSTGSLSSGNTIY
TRBJ2-3,TRBV5-1,ASSLLTGNTDTQY
TRBJ1-1,TRBV5-4,ASSYSTGATEAF
TRBJ1-2,TRBV5-4,ASSSYTNYGYT
TRBJ2-5,TRBV6-5,ASSYDGGAHETQY
TRBJ1-4,TRBV2,ASRKRNEKLF
TRBJ1-3,TRBV19,ASSRQGTLSGNTIY
TRBJ2-1,TRBV30,AWSPGQGSYNEQF
TRBJ2-3,TRBV7-2,ASSLQFLDTQY
TRBJ2-3,TRBV6-4,ASSDSGRGPDTQY
TRBJ1-4,TRBV5-6,ASSLQMEGKLF
TRBJ2-1,TRBV10-3,ATGQGNEQF
TRBJ2-3,TRBV5-1,ASSWGTSGEDTQY
TRBJ1-3,TRBV27,ASSGTGGSGNTIY
TRBJ2-7,TRBV29-1,SVVSSGLYEQY
TRBJ2-7,TRBV2,ASSEPGWGQGASYEQY
TRBJ1-4,TRBV6-5,ASSSLYEKLF
TRBJ2-1,TRBV29-1,SVRRTTFYNEQF
TRBJ1-3,TRBV4-1,ASSLDRWLEGNTIY
TRBJ2-6,TRBV27,ASSVFSGANVLT
TRBJ1-3,TRBV18,ASSSTSTGASGNTIY
TRBJ1-3,TRBV6-1,ASSEFDSPYSYSGNTIY
TRBJ1-2,TRBV6-5,ASTPRERGIGYT
TRBJ1-5,TRBV5-5,ASSLVYSLNQPQH
TRBJ1-4,TRBV5-1,ASSLTYRGFQEKLF
TRBJ1-2,TRBV28,ASSWGGGNYGYT
TRBJ2-5,TRBV2,ASSEAGWETQY
TRBJ1-2,TRBV7-9,ASSSGPGQGYYGYT
TRBJ2-7,TRBV27,ASMGGMAYEQY